The 3 T cell receptor beta chains below all came from one sample that was sequenced in a study of cytomegalovirus exposure and HLA in healthy donors. Amplification used 60 Vbeta primers and 13 Jbeta primers. Only in-frame clones appear in the TCRdb table, and some are missing; sequencing was by immunoSEQ multiplex PCR. The profile covers some 150,000 clones, with roughly three quarters appearing a single time and more than 9.5% taken by the ten largest. Input material: PBMCs. Receptor source: a man between 18 and 35 years old in good health and CMV-seropositive.

This clone was detected a few times. This CDR3 reads CASSDTGAPMRGAFF. Written as DNA, the CDR3 is TGTGCCAGCAGTGATACAGGGGCCCCGATGCGGGGAGCTTTCTTT. The chain employs TRBV6-1 and TRBJ1-1, with TRBD1 identical over 7 bases. Germline CDR1 is MNHNS and CDR2 is SASEGT. The CDR3 spans 15 residues. The ends lost 3 bases at V and 10 bases at J; junction bases unmatched: 14.

The chain carries TRBV7-8 and TRBJ2-5, with 7 bases lining up with TRBD2. V gave up 8 bases and J gave up 3 bases; unmatched junction bases: 15. The CDR3 totals 16 residues. Germline V gene sequence: CDR1 SGHVS, CDR2 FQNEAQ. This CDR3 reads CASSPGGGVFEETQYF. The DNA of the CDR3 is TGTGCCAGCTCCCCCGGGGGAGGGGTTTTTGAAGAGACCCAGTACTTC. The entire variable domain, with the rest obtained from reference TRBV7-8 and TRBJ2-5, is as follows: GAGVSQSPRYKVAKRGQDVALRCDPISGHVSLFWYQQALGQGPEFLTYFQNEAQLDKSGLPSDRFFAERPEGSVSTLKIQRTQQEDSAVYLCASSPGGGVFEETQYFGPGTRLLVL.

With respect to this clone: Its ends do not fully match the called genes, so a read error is possible. The chain carries TRBV25-1 and TRBJ1-3, with a tentative D call TRBD1 (5 bases). Germline values: CDR1 MGHDK, CDR2 SYGVNS. CDR3 length: 15 residues. The CDR3 here is CASSEYGGPGSTIYF. The DNA of the CDR3 is TGTGCCAGCAGTGAGTACGGGGGACCTGGAAGCACCATATATTTT.